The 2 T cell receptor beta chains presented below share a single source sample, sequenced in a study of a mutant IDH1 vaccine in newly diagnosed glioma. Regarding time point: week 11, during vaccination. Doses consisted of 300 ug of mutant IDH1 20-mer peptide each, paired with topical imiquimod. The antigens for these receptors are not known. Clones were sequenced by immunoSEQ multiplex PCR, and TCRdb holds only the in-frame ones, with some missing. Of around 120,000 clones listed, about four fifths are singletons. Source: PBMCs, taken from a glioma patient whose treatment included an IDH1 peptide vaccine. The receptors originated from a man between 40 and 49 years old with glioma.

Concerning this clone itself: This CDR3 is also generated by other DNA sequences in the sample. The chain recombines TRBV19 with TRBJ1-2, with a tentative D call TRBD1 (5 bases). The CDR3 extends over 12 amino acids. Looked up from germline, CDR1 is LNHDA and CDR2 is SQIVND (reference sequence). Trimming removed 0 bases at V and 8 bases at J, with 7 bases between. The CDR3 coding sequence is TGTGCCAGTAGTATAGATGGGGGAGGCTACACCTTC. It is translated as CASSIDGGGYTF.

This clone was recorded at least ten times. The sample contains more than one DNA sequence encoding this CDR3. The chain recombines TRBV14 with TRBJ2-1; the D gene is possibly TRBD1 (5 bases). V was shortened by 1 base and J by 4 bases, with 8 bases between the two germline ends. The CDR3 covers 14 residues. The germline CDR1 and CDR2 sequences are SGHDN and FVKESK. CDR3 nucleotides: TGTGCCAGCAGCCAAGGGGGCTCTTACAATGAGCAGTTCTTC. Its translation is CASSQGGSYNEQFF.